Sequencing of this T cell receptor beta chain was carried out in a study of blood T cell repertoires in COVID-19. In the study overall: Acute and convalescent COVID-19 specimens originated in the United States, Italy and Spain.

The ends lost 7 bases at V and 4 bases at J; junction bases unmatched: 6. The CDR3 totals 13 residues. CDR1 is SGHRS, CDR2 YFSETQ, per germline. Generated by immunoSEQ multiplex PCR, the TCRdb table keeps only in-frame clones and is missing some. The sample has 200,000 to 250,000 clones; 86% are singletons. The chain couples TRBV5-1 to TRBJ2-5, with TRBD1 identical over 8 bases. Sequencing was carried out using peripheral blood. This receptor was identified in a man aged 30 to 39 who had recovered from COVID-19. CDR3 DNA sequence: TGCGCCAGCCAGGACAGGGCTTTAGAGACCCAGTACTTC. It encodes CASQDRALETQYF.